The rows below give T cell receptor beta chains drawn from one sample of a study of shared clonotypes between healthy human individuals. Libraries were prepared by immunoSEQ multiplex PCR; TCRdb keeps only in-frame clonotypes and omits some of them. Of around 500,000 clones detected, roughly 80% appear once; the ten largest clones hold around 11%. The sample comprised PBMCs. The receptors originated from a woman between 35 and 50 years old in good health. Some clones in this sample may be carry-over from other donors' samples. Both conserved end residues are part of each CDR3. The order of the fields is J gene, clone size, V gene, D gene, CDR3 protein, CDR3 DNA. A D gene is named only where the DNA matches it firmly. A row's size may be missing; if present it is once, few, many or a size class.

>TRBJ2-6|-|TRBV18|-
CASSLTSGSSGANVLTF
TGTGCCAGCTCACTGACTTCAGGTTCCTCTGGGGCCAACGTCCTGACTTTC
>TRBJ1-3|-|TRBV18|-
CASSPVPGDGNTIYF
TGTGCCAGCTCACCGGTCCCAGGGGATGGAAACACCATATATTTT
>TRBJ2-2|few|TRBV29-1|-
CSAQPRGGTGELFF
TGCAGCGCCCAACCCAGGGGTGGAACCGGGGAGCTGTTTTTT
>TRBJ1-1|-|TRBV2|-
CASSGLTENTEAFF
TGTGCCAGCAGCGGACTGACAGAGAACACTGAAGCTTTCTTT
>TRBJ2-1|-|TRBV5-6|-
CASSTSYNEQFF
TGTGCCAGCAGCACCTCCTACAATGAGCAGTTCTTC
>TRBJ1-1|-|TRBV30|-
CAWSHEVEAFF
TGTGCCTGGAGCCACGAGGTTGAAGCTTTCTTT
>TRBJ2-1|-|TRBV29-1|-
CSGRPGVSEQFF
TGCAGCGGGAGGCCGGGAGTGAGTGAGCAGTTCTTC
>TRBJ1-4|-|TRBV19|-
CASSTPGGATNEKLFF
TGTGCCAGTAGTACCCCGGGCGGGGCAACTAATGAAAAACTGTTTTTT
>TRBJ1-4|few|TRBV6-1|-
CASSSPLFGGKLFF
TGTGCCAGCAGTAGCCCTTTATTTGGGGGAAAACTGTTTTTT
>TRBJ2-2|-|TRBV19|-
CASSIPGRNTGELFF
TGTGCCAGTAGTATCCCAGGGAGAAACACCGGGGAGCTGTTTTTT
>TRBJ2-3|-|TRBV6-4|-
CASSDGASPTDTQYF
TGTGCCAGCAGTGACGGGGCTTCACCCACAGATACGCAGTATTTT
>TRBJ1-5|-|TRBV4-1|-
CASSPDPPAASNQPQHF
TGCGCCAGCAGCCCGGACCCCCCCGCGGCTAGCAATCAGCCCCAGCATTTT
>TRBJ2-7|-|TRBV7-6|TRBD2
CASSLGLADYEQYF
TGTGCCAGCAGCTTAGGCCTAGCGGACTACGAGCAGTACTTC
>TRBJ2-7|-|TRBV11-2|-
CASSLVGPRRGQDEQYF
TGTGCCAGCAGCTTAGTCGGGCCCCGACGGGGGCAGGACGAGCAGTACTTC
>TRBJ2-7|few|TRBV11-2|-
CASSPNWDSYEQYF
TGTGCCAGCAGCCCAAACTGGGACTCCTACGAGCAGTACTTC
>TRBJ2-1|-|TRBV7-8|-
CASSLGSWPNEQFF
TGTGCCAGCAGCTTAGGAAGTTGGCCTAATGAGCAGTTCTTC
>TRBJ2-7|-|TRBV19|-
CASSMKEDSYEQYF
TGTGCCAGTAGTATGAAGGAGGATTCCTACGAGCAGTACTTC
>TRBJ2-1|-|TRBV4-2|TRBD2
CASSHRLAATNEQFF
TGTGCCAGCAGCCACCGACTAGCGGCTACCAATGAGCAGTTCTTC